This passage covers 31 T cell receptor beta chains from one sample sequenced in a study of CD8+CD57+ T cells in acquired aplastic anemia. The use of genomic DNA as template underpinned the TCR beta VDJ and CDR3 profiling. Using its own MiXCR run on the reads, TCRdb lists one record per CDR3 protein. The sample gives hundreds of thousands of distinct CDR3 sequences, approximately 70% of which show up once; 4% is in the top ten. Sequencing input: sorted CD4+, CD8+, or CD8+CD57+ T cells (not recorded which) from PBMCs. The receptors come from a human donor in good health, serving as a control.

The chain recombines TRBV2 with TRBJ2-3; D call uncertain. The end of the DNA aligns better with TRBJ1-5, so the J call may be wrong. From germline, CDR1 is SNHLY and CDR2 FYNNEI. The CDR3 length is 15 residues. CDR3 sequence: CASSDSVADGQPQHF. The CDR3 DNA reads TGTGCCAGCAGTGATTCGGTAGCGGACGGCCAGCCCCAGCATTTT.

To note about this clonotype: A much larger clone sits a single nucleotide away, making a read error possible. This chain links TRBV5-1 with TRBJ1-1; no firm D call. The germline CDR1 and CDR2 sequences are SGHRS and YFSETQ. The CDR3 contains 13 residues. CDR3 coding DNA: TGCGCCAGCAGCTTGGTATCCGAGTCCGAAGCTCTCTTT. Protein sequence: CASSLVSESEALF.

The CDR3 region has the DNA TGTGCCAGCAGCGCACAGGTTCTCGCCTACAATGAGCAGTTCTTC. It specifies CASSAQVLAYNEQFF. The J gene is TRBJ2-1, the V gene TRBV9; TRBD1 is a possible D gene (5 bases). Trimming removed 3 bases at V and 2 bases at J, with 12 bases between. Germline CDR1 is SGDLS and CDR2 is YYNGEE. The CDR3 spans 15 residues.

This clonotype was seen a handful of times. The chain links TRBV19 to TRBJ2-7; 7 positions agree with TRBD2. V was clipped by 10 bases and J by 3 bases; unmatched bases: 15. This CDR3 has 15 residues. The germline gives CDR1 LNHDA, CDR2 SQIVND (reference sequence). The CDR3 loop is CATSGGEGIIYEQYF. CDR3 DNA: TGTGCCACCAGTGGAGGGGAGGGGATAATCTACGAGCAGTACTTC. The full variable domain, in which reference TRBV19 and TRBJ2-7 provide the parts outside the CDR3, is DGGITQSPKYLFRKEGQNVTLSCEQNLNHDAMYWYRQDPGQGLRLIYYSQIVNDFQKGDIAEGYSVSREKKESFPLTVTSAQKNPTAFYLCATSGGEGIIYEQYFGPGTRLTVT.

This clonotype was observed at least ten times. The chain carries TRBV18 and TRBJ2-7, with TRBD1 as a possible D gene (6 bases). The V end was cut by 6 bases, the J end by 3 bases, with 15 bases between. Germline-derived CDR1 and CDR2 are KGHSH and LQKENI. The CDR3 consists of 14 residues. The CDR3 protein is CASSPRTANYEQYF. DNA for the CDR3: TGTGCCAGCTCCCCGAGGACAGCTAACTACGAGCAGTACTTC.

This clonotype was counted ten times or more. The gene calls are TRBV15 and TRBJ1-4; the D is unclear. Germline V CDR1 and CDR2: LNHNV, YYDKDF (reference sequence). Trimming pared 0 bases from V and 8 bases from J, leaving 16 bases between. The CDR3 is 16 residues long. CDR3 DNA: TGTGCCACCAGCAGAGATGGTGGAGGAGTGGCGGAAAAACTGTTTTTT. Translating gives CATSRDGGGVAEKLFF.

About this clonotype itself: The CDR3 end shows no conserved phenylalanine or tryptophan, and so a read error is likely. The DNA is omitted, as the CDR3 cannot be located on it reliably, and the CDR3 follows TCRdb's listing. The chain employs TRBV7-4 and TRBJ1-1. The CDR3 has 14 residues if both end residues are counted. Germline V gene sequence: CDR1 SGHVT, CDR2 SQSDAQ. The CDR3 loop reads CASSSQCARAGTFV.

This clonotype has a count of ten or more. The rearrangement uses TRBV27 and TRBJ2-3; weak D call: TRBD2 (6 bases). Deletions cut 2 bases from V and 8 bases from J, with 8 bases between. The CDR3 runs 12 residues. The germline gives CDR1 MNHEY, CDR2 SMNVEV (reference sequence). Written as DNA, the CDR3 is TGTGCCAGCAGTTTACCGGGGGTTACGCAGTATTTT. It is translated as CASSLPGVTQYF.

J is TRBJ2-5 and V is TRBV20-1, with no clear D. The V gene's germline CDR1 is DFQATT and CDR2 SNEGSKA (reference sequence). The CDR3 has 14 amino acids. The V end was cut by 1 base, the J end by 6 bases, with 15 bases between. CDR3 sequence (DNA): TGCAGTGCTAGAGTGATCTCTGGAAACAAGACCCAGTACTTC. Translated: CSARVISGNKTQYF.

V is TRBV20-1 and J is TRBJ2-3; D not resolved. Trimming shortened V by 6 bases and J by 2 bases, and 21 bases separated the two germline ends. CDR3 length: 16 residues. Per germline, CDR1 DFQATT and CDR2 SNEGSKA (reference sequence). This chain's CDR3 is CSAASDEQYLTDTQYF. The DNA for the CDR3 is TGCAGTGCGGCTTCAGACGAGCAGTACCTCACAGATACGCAGTATTTT.

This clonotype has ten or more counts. The CDR3 loop is CASSDRAGNTIYF. The CDR3 DNA sequence: TGTGCCAGCAGTGACCGGGCTGGAAACACCATATATTTT. This chain connects TRBV7-2 to TRBJ1-3, with D uncertain. The CDR3 has 13 amino acids. V lost 6 bases, J lost 2 bases, and 8 bases lay in between. CDR1 and CDR2 from the germline V gene are SGHTA and FQGNSA.

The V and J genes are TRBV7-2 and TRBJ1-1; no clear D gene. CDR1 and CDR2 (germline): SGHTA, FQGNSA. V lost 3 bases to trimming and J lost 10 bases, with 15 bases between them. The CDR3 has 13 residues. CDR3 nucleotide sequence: TGTGCCAGCAGCTTCATACTTGAGATGGGAGCTTTCTTT. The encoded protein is CASSFILEMGAFF.

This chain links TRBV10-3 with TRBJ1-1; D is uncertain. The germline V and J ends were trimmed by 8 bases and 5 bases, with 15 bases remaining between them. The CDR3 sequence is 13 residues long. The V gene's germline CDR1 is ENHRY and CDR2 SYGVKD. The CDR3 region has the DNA TGTGCCATCCGGTCGTCGGGGAGTACTGAAGCTTTCTTT. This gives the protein CAIRSSGSTEAFF.

The CDR3 region has the DNA TGTGCCAGCAGGTTGACGACAGGGGGCGCGGACGAGCAGTACTTC. Translating gives CASRLTTGGADEQYF. The chain combines TRBV2 with TRBJ2-7, with TRBD1 matching over 10 bases. This CDR3 contains 15 residues. Per the germline V gene, CDR1 is SNHLY and CDR2 is FYNNEI. Losses at the gene ends were 6 bases for V and 5 bases for J; bases not matched to a gene: 10. Filled out from reference TRBV2 and TRBJ2-7, the complete variable domain reads EPEVTQTPSHQVTQMGQEVILRCVPISNHLYFYWYRQILGQKVEFLVSFYNNEISEKSEIFDDQFSVERPDGSNFTLKIRSTKLEDSAMYFCASRLTTGGADEQYFGPGTRLTVT.

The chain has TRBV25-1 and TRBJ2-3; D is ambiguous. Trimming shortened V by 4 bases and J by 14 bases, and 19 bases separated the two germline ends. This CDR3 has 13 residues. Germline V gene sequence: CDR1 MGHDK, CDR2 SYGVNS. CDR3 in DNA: TGTGCCAGCAGTGCCCAGAACCTCCAAACGGGGTATTTT. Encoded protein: CASSAQNLQTGYF. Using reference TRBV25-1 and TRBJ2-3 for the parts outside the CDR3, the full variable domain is EADIYQTPRYLVIGTGKKITLECSQTMGHDKMYWYQQDPGMELHLIHYSYGVNSTEKGDLSSESTVSRIRTEHFPLTLESARPSHTSQYLCASSAQNLQTGYFGPGTRLTVL.

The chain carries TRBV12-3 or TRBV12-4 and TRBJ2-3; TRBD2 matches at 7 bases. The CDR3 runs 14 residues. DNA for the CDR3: TGTGCTAGTGGTTTTGGACTAGTCTCAGATACGCAGTATTTT. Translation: CASGFGLVSDTQYF.

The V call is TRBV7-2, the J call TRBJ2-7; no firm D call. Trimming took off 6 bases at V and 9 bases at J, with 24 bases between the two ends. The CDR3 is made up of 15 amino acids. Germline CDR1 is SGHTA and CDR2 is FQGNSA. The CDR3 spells CASSSVAREADTQYF. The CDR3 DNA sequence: TGTGCCAGCAGTTCTGTCGCAAGGGAAGCAGATACGCAGTACTTC.

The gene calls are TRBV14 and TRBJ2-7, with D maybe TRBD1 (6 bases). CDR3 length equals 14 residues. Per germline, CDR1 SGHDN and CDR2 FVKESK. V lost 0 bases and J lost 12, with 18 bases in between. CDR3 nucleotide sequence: TGTGCCAGCAGCCAAGACAGGGTAGCTAGGGGGAGGTACTTC. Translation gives CASSQDRVARGRYF.

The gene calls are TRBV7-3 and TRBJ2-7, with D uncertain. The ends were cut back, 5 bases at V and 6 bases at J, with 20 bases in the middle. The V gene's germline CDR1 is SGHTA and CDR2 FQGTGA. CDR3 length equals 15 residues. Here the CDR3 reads CASSVVQTQPGEQYF. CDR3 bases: TGTGCCAGCAGCGTAGTGCAGACGCAGCCGGGCGAGCAGTACTTC.

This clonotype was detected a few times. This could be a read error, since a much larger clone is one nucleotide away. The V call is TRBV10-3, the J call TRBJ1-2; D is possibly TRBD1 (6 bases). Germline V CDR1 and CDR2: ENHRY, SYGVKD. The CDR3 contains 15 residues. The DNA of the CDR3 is TGTGCCAGCAGTCACTCGGGGACACGGCCTAATGACTACACCTTC. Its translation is CASSHSGTRPNDYTF.

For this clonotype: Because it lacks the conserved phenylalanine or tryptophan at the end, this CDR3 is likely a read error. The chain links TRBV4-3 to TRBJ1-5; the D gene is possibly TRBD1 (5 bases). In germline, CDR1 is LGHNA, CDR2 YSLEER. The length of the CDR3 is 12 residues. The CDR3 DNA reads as TGCACCAGCAGGGACCTCGATCAGCCCCAGCATCTT. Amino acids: CTSRDLDQPQHL.

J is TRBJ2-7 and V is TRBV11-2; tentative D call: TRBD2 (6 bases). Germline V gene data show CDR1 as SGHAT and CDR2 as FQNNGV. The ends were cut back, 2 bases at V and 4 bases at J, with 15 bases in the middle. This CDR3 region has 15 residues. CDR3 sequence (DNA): TGTGCCAGCAGCTTAAAAGGAGGGCGAGAGTACGAGCAGTACTTC. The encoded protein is CASSLKGGREYEQYF.

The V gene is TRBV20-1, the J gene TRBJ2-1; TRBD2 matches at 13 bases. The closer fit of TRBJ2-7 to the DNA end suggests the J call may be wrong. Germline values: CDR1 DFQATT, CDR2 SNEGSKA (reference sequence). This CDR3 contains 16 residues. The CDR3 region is CSARAWTSGSSYEQYF. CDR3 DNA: TGCAGTGCTAGGGCGTGGACTAGCGGGAGTTCGTACGAGCAGTACTTC.

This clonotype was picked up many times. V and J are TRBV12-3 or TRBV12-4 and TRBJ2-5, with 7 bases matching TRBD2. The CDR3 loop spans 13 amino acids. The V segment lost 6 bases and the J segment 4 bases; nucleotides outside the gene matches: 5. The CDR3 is CASSLLASETQYF. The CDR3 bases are TGTGCCAGCAGCCTACTAGCGTCAGAGACCCAGTACTTC.

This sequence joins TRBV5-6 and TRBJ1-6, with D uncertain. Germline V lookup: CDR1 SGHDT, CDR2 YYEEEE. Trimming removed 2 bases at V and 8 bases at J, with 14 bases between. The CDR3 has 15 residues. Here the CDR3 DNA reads TGTGCCAGCAGCTTTCTTGACACAGACCATTCACCCCTCCACTTT. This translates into CASSFLDTDHSPLHF.

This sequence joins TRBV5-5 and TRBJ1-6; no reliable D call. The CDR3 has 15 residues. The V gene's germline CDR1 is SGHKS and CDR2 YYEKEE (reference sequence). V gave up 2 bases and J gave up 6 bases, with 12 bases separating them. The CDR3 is CASSLGGKTNSPLHF. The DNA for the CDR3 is TGTGCCAGCAGCTTAGGAGGAAAGACTAATTCACCCCTCCACTTT.

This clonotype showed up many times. The CDR3 reads CSASAPLSYEQYF. The CDR3 DNA sequence: TGCAGTGCTAGTGCACCCCTCTCCTACGAGCAGTACTTC. The V call is TRBV20-1, the J call TRBJ2-7; D uncertain. V lost 3 bases, J lost 0 bases, and 9 bases lay in between. Per the germline V gene, CDR1 is DFQATT and CDR2 is SNEGSKA (reference sequence). The CDR3 extends over 13 amino acids.

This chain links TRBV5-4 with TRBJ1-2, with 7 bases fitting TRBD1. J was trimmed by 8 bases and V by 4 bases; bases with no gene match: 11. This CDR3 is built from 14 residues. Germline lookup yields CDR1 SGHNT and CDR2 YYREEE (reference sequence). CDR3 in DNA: TGTGCCAGCAGCCCTGCACAGGGGACGGCGGGCTACACCTTC. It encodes CASSPAQGTAGYTF.

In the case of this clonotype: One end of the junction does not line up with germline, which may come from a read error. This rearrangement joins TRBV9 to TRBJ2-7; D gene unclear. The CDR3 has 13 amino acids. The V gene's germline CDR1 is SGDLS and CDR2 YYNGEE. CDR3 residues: CASTSYRGDTQYF. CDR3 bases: TGTGCCAGCACCAGCTACAGAGGAGATACGCAGTATTTC.

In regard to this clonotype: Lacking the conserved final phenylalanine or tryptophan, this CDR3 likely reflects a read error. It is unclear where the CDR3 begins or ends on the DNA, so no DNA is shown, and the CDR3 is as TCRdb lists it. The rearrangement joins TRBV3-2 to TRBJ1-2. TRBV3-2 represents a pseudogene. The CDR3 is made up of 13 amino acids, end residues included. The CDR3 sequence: CASSMFSGYGYTS.

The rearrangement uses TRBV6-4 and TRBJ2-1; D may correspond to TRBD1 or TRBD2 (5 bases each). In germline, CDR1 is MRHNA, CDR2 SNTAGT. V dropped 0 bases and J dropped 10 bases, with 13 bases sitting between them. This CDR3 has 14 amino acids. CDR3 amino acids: CASSDSGASGEQFF. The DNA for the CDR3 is TGTGCCAGCAGTGACTCAGGGGCGAGCGGCGAGCAGTTCTTC.